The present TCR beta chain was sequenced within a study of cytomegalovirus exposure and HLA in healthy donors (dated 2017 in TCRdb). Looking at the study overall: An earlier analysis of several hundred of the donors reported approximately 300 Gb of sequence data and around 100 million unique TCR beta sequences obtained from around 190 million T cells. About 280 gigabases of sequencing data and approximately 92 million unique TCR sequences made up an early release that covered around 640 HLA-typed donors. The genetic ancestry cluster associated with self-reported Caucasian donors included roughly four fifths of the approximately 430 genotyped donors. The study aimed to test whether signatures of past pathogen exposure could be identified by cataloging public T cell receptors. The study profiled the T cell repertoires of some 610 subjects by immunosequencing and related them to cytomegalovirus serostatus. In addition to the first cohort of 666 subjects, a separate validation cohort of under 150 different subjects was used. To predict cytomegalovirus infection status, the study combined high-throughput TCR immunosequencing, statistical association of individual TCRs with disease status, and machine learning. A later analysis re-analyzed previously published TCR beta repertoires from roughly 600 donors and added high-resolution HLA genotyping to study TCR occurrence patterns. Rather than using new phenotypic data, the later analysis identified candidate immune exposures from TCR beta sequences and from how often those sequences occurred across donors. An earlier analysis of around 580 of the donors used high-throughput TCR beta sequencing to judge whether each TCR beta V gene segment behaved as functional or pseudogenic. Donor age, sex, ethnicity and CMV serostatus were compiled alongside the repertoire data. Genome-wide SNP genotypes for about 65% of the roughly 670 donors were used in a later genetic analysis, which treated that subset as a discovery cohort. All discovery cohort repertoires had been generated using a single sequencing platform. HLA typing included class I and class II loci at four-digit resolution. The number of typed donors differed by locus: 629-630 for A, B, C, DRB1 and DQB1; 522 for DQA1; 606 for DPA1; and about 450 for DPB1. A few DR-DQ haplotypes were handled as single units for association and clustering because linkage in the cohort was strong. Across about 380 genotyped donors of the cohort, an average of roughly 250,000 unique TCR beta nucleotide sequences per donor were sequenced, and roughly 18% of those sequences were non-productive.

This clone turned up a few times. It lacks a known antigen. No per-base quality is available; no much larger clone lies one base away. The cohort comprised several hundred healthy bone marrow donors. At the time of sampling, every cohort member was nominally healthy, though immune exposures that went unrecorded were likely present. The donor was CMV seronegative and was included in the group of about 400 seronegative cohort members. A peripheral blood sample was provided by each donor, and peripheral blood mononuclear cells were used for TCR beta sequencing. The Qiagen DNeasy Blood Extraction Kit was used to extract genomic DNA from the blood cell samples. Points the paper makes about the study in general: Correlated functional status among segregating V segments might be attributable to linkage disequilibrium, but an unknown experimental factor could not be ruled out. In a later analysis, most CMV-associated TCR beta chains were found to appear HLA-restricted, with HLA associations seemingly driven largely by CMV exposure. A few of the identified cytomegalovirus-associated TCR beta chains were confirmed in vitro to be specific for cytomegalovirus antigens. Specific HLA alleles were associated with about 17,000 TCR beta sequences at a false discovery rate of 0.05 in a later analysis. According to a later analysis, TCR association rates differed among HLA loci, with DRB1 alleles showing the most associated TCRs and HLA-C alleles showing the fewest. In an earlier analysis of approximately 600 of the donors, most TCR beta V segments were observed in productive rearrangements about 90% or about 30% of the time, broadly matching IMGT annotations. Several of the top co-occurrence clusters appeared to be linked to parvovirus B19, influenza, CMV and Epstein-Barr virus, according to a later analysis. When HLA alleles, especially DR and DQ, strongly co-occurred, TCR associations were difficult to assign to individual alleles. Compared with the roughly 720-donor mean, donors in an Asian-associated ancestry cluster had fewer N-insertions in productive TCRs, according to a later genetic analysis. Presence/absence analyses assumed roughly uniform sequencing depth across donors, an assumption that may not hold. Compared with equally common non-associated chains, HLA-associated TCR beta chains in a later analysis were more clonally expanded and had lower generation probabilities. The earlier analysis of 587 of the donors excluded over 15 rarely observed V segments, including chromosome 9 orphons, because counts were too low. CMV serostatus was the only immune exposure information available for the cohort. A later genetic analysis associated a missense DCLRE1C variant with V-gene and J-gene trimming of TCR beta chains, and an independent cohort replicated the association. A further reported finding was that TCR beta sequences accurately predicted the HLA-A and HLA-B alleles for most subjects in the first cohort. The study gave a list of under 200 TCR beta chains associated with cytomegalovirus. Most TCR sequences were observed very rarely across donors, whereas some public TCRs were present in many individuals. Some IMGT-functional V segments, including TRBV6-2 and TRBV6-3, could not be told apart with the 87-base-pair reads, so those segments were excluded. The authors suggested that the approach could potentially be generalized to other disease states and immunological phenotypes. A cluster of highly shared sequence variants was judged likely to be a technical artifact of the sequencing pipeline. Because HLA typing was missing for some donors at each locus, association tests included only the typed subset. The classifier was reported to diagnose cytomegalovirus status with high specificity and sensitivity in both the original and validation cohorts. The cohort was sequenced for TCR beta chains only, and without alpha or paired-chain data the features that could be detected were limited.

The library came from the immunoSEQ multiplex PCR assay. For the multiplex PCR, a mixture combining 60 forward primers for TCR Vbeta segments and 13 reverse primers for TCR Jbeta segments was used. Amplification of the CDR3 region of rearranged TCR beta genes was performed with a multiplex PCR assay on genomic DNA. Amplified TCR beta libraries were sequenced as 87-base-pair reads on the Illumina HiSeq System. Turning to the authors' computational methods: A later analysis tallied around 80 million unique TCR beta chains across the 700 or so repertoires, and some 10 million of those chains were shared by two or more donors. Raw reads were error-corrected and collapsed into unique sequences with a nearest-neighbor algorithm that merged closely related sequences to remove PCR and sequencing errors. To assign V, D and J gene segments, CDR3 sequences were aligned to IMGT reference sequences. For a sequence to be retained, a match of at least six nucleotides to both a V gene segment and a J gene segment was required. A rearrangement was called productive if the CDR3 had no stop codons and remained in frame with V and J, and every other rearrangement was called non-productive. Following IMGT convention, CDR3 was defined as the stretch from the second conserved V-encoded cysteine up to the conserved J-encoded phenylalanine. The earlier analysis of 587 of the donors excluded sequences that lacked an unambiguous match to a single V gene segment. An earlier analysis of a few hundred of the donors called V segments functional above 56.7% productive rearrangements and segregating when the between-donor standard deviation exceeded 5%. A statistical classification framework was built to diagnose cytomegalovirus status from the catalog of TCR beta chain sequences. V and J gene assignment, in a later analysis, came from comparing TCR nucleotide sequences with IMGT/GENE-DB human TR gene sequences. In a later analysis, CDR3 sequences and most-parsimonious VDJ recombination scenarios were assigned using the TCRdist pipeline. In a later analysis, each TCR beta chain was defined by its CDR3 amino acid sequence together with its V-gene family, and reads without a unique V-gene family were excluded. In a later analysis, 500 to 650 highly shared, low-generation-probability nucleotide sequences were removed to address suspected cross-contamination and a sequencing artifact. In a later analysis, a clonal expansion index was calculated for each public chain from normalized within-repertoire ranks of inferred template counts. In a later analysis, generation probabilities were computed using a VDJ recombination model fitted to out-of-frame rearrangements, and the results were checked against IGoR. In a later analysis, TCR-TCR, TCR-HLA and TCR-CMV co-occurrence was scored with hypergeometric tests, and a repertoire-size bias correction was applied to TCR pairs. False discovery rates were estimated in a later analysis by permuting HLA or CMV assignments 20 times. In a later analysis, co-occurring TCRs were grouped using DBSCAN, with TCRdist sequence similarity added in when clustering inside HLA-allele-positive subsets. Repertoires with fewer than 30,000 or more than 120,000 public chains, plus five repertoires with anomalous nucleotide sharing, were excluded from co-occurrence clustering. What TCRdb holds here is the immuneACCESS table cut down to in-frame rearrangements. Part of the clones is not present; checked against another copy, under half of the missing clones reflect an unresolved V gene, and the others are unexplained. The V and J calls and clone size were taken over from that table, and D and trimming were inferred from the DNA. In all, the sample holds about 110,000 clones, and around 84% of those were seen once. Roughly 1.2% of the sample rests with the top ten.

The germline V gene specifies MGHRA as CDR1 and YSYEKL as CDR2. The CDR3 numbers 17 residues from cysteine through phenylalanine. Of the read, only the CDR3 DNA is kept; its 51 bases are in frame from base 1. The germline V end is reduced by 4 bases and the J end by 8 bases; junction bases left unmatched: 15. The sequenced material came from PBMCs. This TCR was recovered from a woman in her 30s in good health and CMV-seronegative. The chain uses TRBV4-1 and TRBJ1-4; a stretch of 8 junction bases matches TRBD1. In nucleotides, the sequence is TGCGCCAGCAGCCCATACTCCTTGGACAGGGCGGGCGAAAAACTGTTTTTT. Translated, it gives CASSPYSLDRAGEKLFF.